The clone carrying this T cell receptor (beta chain) was recorded only once. Its antigen is unidentified. The CDR3 consists of 16 residues. Germline CDR1 and CDR2: LNHDA and SQIVND (reference sequence). Trimming cost V 2 bases and J 2 bases; bases outside gene matches: 6. PCR was performed a second time for about 7 to 11 cycles using a sample-barcoded 5' primer and a J-beta primer mix. Each cDNA molecule was tagged by a template-switch adaptor that had 12 random nucleotides. TCRdb processed the 5' RACE reads anew with MiXCR; each CDR3 protein has one entry. The table records around 600,000 distinct CDR3 sequences, 40% to 50% of them present only once. The data belong to a study of blood T cells in healthy people across ages. Study-wide points: Calculation of diversity from one million T cells yielded estimates considered to be underestimates. Significant beta diversity loss was already apparent by age roughly 40, declining roughly linearly.

Approximately 9 milliliters of peripheral blood were drawn from each donor into EDTA-treated tubes. J is TRBJ2-1 and V is TRBV19; 7 bases align to TRBD1. Input material: blood. This receptor was obtained from a man older than 75 in good health. CDR3 region: CASSIRHRGAYNEQFF. DNA for the CDR3: TGTGCCAGTAGTATACGTCACAGGGGCGCCTACAATGAGCAGTTCTTC.